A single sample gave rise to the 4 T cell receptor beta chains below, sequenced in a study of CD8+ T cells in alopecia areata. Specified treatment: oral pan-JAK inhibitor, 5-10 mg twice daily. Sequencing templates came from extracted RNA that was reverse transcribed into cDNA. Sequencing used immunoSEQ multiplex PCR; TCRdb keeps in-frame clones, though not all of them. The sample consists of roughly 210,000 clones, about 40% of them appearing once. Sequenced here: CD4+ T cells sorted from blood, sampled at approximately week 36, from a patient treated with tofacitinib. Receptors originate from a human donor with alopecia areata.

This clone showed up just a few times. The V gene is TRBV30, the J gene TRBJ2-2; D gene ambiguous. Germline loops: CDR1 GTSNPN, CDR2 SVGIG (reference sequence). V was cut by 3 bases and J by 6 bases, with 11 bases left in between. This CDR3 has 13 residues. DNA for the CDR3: TGTGCCTGGAGAATATTGGGCTCCGGGGAGCTGTTTTTT. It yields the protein CAWRILGSGELFF.

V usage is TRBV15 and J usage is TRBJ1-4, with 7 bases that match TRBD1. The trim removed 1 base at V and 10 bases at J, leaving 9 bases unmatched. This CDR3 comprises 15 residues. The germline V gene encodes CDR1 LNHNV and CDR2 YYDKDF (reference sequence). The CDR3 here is CATSRVGAGGAKLFF. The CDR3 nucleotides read TGTGCCACCAGCAGAGTGGGGGCAGGGGGAGCAAAACTGTTTTTT.

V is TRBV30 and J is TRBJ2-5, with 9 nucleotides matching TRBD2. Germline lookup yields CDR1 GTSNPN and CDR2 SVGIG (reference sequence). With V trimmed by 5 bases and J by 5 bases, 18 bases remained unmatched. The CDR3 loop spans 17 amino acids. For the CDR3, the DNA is TGTGCCTGGGCTCGGGGGCTAGCGGGATCGGGCGAGGAGACCCAGTACTTC. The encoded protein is CAWARGLAGSGEETQYF.

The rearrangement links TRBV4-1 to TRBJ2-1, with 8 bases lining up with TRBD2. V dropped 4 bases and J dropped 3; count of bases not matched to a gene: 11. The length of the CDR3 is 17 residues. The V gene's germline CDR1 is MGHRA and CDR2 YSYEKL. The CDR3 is CASSPADMGLVYNEQFF. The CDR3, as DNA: TGCGCCAGCAGCCCCGCCGATATGGGACTAGTCTACAATGAGCAGTTCTTC.